Below are 18 T cell receptor beta chains sequenced from a single sample in a study of control samples from healthy donors and cancer patients. Assay: immunoSEQ multiplex PCR; the TCRdb copy retains only in-frame clones and omits some. The sample carries 150,000 to 200,000 clones, around 91% recorded once. Sequencing used blood. These receptor sequences come from a woman younger than 45 in good health.

The chain has TRBV27 and TRBJ2-3, with D possibly being TRBD1 (5 bases). This CDR3 is built from 15 residues. Trimming removed 5 bases from V and 1 base from J, with 13 bases in between. CDR1 MNHEY and CDR2 SMNVEV come from the germline V gene (reference sequence). The CDR3 region has the DNA TGTGCCAGCAGTCTCAGGGTTGGGGGCACAGATACGCAGTATTTT. This translates into CASSLRVGGTDTQYF.

The chain's CDR3 is CASSLYPGANTGELFF. The CDR3 bases are TGTGCCAGCAGCTTGTATCCCGGCGCGAACACCGGGGAGCTGTTTTTT. V is TRBV5-6 and J is TRBJ2-2, with unresolved D. Germline CDR1 SGHDT, CDR2 YYEEEE. With 1 base removed from V and 0 bases from J, the gap between germline ends came to 10 bases. This CDR3 comprises 16 residues.

The DNA for the CDR3 is TGTGCCACCAGTGATCAGCGACTAGCGGGATACAATGAGCAGTTCTTC. Its protein is CATSDQRLAGYNEQFF. The J gene is TRBJ2-1, the V gene TRBV24-1; 11 nucleotides align to TRBD2. Germline assignment: CDR1 KGHDR and CDR2 SFDVKD. V was clipped by 3 bases and J by 4 bases; unmatched bases: 4. CDR3 length: 16 amino acids.

The chain employs TRBV19 and TRBJ1-5; TRBD1 matches 11 bases. V lost 6 bases to trimming and J lost 7 bases; unmatched junction nucleotides: 2. This CDR3 comprises 13 residues. Germline values: CDR1 LNHDA, CDR2 SQIVND (reference sequence). The DNA for the CDR3 is TGTGCCAGTAGCTGGACAGGGGGCCAGCCCCAGCATTTT. Residues: CASSWTGGQPQHF.

The chain recombines TRBV9 with TRBJ1-6, with D hard to call. Germline V lookup: CDR1 SGDLS, CDR2 YYNGEE. There are 17 residues in the CDR3. Trimming removed 0 bases from V and 0 bases from J, with 10 bases in between. CDR3 DNA: TGTGCCAGCAGCGTAGAAGACACGTACTCCTATAATTCACCCCTCCACTTT. As protein: CASSVEDTYSYNSPLHF.

Only one count was recorded for this clone. The rearrangement joins TRBV7-2 to TRBJ2-3, with D unresolved. Looked up from germline, CDR1 is SGHTA and CDR2 is FQGNSA. With 4 bases removed from V and 2 bases from J, the gap between germline ends came to 1 base. This CDR3 has 11 residues. For the CDR3, the DNA is TGTGCCAGCAGCTCCACAGATACGCAGTATTTT. Its translation: CASSSTDTQYF.

V gene TRBV29-1 combines with J gene TRBJ2-7, with TRBD1 matching 8 bases. CDR1 and CDR2 from the germline V gene are SQVTM and ANQGSEA. The CDR3 spans 13 residues. V shed 3 bases and J 0 bases; nucleotides not matched to a gene: 1. This chain's CDR3 is CSVEDRDSYEQYF. The CDR3 DNA is TGCAGCGTTGAGGACAGGGACTCCTACGAGCAGTACTTC.

This rearrangement joins TRBV6-5 to TRBJ2-7; 7 bases map to TRBD1. The CDR3 has 14 amino acids. J was trimmed by 2 bases and V by 2 bases; bases with no gene match: 3. Germline CDR1 MNHEY, CDR2 SVGAGI. The DNA of the CDR3 is TGTGCCAGCAGTTACCGAGGGGGCGCCTACGAGCAGTACTTC. Translation: CASSYRGGAYEQYF.

This chain uses TRBV10-2 with TRBJ2-2; no definite D call. The CDR3 consists of 14 residues. With 4 bases removed from V and 0 bases from J, the gap between germline ends came to 6 bases. CDR1 is WSHSY and CDR2 is SAAADI in the germline V gene. CDR3 sequence: CASSVTPNTGELFF. CDR3 sequence (DNA): TGCGCCAGCAGTGTGACTCCGAACACCGGGGAGCTGTTTTTT.

The chain couples TRBV5-1 to TRBJ1-4; TRBD1 agrees at 12 bases. This CDR3 region has 16 residues. Germline assignment: CDR1 SGHRS and CDR2 YFSETQ. The junction had 8 bases not matched to a gene; V was cut back by 4 bases and J by 7 bases. In DNA, the CDR3 is TGCGCCAGCAGCAGGGGACAGGGGGCGCGGGTTGAAAAACTGTTTTTT. Amino acid sequence: CASSRGQGARVEKLFF.

The rearrangement joins TRBV5-1 to TRBJ2-2; D is unresolved. Trimming cost V 0 bases and J 1 base, with 7 bases left between them. The CDR3 runs to 15 residues. In germline, CDR1 is SGHRS, CDR2 YFSETQ. The CDR3 bases are TGCGCCAGCAGCTTGGGGGCAGGGAACACCGGGGAGCTGTTTTTT. Encoded protein: CASSLGAGNTGELFF.

CDR3 bases: TGTGCCAGCAGCTTTACCCAGGGCTACGAGCAGTACTTC. Translating it yields CASSFTQGYEQYF. This sequence joins TRBV11-1 and TRBJ2-7; TRBD1 is a possible D gene (5 bases). This CDR3 has 13 amino acids. From germline, CDR1 is SGHAT and CDR2 FQDESV (reference sequence). With 3 bases removed from V and 3 bases from J, the gap between germline ends came to 9 bases.

The J gene is TRBJ2-2, the V gene TRBV27; TRBD2 is a possible D gene (6 bases). The V end lost 5 bases, the J end lost 4 bases, and 11 bases lay between the germline ends. Germline assignment: CDR1 MNHEY and CDR2 SMNVEV (reference sequence). This CDR3 spans 14 amino acids. The CDR3 DNA reads as TGTGCCAGCAGTATAACTAGCAGCACCGGGGAGCTGTTTTTT. Translation: CASSITSSTGELFF.

As regards this clone: Additional DNA sequences in this sample encode the identical CDR3. V and J are TRBV19 and TRBJ1-2, with D unclear. Germline V gene data show CDR1 as LNHDA and CDR2 as SQIVND (reference sequence). This CDR3 region has 12 residues. V was pared by 5 bases and J by 2 bases, with 6 bases between. The CDR3 DNA follows: TGTGCCAGTAGTTCCGGAAACTATGGCTACACCTTC. Translation gives CASSSGNYGYTF.

J is TRBJ1-5 and V is TRBV19, with TRBD1 identical over 12 bases. The J segment lost 6 bases and the V segment lost 2 bases, leaving 2 bases of the junction unmatched. Per the germline V gene, CDR1 is LNHDA and CDR2 is SQIVND (reference sequence). This CDR3 region has 15 residues. CDR3 loop: CASSIRDRGLQPQHF. The CDR3 DNA sequence: TGTGCCAGTAGTATAAGGGACAGGGGGCTTCAGCCCCAGCATTTT.

This clone showed up just once. The J gene is TRBJ1-1, the V gene TRBV2, with 11 bases aligning to TRBD1. The V segment lost 6 bases and the J segment 8 bases; nucleotides outside the gene matches: 8. The CDR3 runs to 14 residues. CDR1 and CDR2 (germline): SNHLY, FYNNEI. The CDR3 DNA sequence: TGTGCCAGCAGCCGGGACAGGGGGATATCGGAAGCTTTCTTT. It specifies CASSRDRGISEAFF.

The chain couples TRBV12-3 or TRBV12-4 to TRBJ2-7, with 8 bases identical to TRBD1. The CDR3 sequence is 13 residues long. With 8 bases clipped from V and 2 bases from J, the junction kept 5 bases outside the gene matches. CDR3 loop: CASRDRGAYEQYF. CDR3 coding DNA: TGTGCCAGCCGTGACAGGGGTGCCTACGAGCAGTACTTC.

The count of this clone is one. The rearrangement uses TRBV30 and TRBJ1-6; D is undetermined. Germline values: CDR1 GTSNPN, CDR2 SVGIG (reference sequence). V dropped 3 bases and J dropped 7 bases, with 10 bases sitting between them. The CDR3 has 13 amino acids. Written as DNA, the CDR3 is TGTGCCTGGAGACCCGCGGGGAATTCACCCCTCCACTTT. It encodes CAWRPAGNSPLHF.